The 20 T cell receptor beta chains listed next were all sequenced from one sample in a study of CD8 T cells in ankylosing spondylitis. TCRdb re-derived calls from the 5' RACE reads in MiXCR, one entry per CDR3 protein. The table lists 27,000 or so distinct CDR3 sequences, over 7% of them singletons, with 25% to 30% in the top ten. The source material was blood. The receptors come from a male donor with ankylosing spondylitis or in good health (not recorded which).

This rearrangement joins TRBV5-1 to TRBJ2-1, with 7 nucleotides matching TRBD2. This CDR3 spans 14 amino acids. The ends lost 0 bases at V and 8 bases at J; junction bases unmatched: 5. Germline CDR1 is SGHRS and CDR2 is YFSETQ. The CDR3 sequence is CASSLALAAHEQFF. CDR3 DNA sequence: TGCGCCAGCAGCTTGGCTCTAGCGGCCCATGAGCAGTTCTTC.

The CDR3 region is CASSLAIVTDTQYF. CDR3 nucleotides: TGTGCCAGCAGCTTAGCGATAGTCACAGATACGCAGTATTTT. The gene calls are TRBV7-2 and TRBJ2-3; the D is unclear. Trimming pared 0 bases from V and 2 bases from J, leaving 6 bases between. The CDR3 is 14 residues long. Looked up from germline, CDR1 is SGHTA and CDR2 is FQGNSA.

This clonotype was counted at least ten times. J is TRBJ2-1 and V is TRBV3-1, with TRBD1 as a possible D gene (5 bases). Germline-derived CDR1 and CDR2 are LGHDT and YNNKEL (reference sequence). The V and J ends lost 1 base and 7 bases respectively, with 11 bases between them. CDR3 size: 14 residues. The CDR3 nucleotides read TGTGCCAGCAGCCAAGGGGGTAAGGGGAATGAGCAGTTCTTC. Amino acids: CASSQGGKGNEQFF.

This clonotype qualifies as medium-sized. This chain uses TRBV24-1 with TRBJ2-3, with 7 bases fitting TRBD2. Looked up from germline, CDR1 is KGHDR and CDR2 is SFDVKD. The V segment lost 7 bases and the J segment 0 bases; nucleotides outside the gene matches: 15. The CDR3 runs 18 residues. This CDR3 reads CATSPLVSGGPSTDTQYF. The CDR3 DNA reads TGTGCCACCAGCCCCTTAGTGTCGGGAGGACCTAGCACAGATACGCAGTATTTT.

The chain has TRBV25-1 and TRBJ2-3; D is undetermined. The length of the CDR3 is 15 residues. Germline loops: CDR1 MGHDK, CDR2 SYGVNS. Trimming stripped 4 bases from V and 0 bases from J, with 11 bases between. The CDR3 protein is CASSASQASTDTQYF. The CDR3 region has the DNA TGTGCCAGCAGTGCGAGCCAAGCTAGCACAGATACGCAGTATTTT.

The gene calls are TRBV6-2 or TRBV6-3 and TRBJ2-7; no reliable D call. The CDR3 consists of 11 residues. The V and J ends lost 4 bases and 3 bases respectively, with 4 bases between them. Germline CDR1 is MNHEY and CDR2 is SVGEGT. The CDR3 nucleotides read TGTGCCAGCAGTTCTTTCTACGAGCAGTACGTC. Amino acid sequence: CASSSFYEQYV.

This clonotype was counted a few times. The rearrangement links TRBV20-1 to TRBJ1-6, with D tentatively TRBD1 (5 bases). Trimming stripped 2 bases from V and 11 bases from J, with 13 bases between. Germline assignment: CDR1 DFQATT and CDR2 SNEGSKA (reference sequence). The CDR3 consists of 13 residues. The chain's CDR3 is CSARRGDLPPLHF. The CDR3 bases are TGCAGTGCTAGAAGAGGGGACCTGCCACCCCTCCACTTT.

This clonotype has more than one count but fewer than ten. The chain couples TRBV7-2 to TRBJ2-4, with 7 bases that match TRBD2. This CDR3 contains 15 residues. The trim removed 2 bases at V and 7 bases at J, leaving 8 bases unmatched. Germline V lookup: CDR1 SGHTA, CDR2 FQGNSA. For the CDR3, the DNA is TGTGCCAGCAGCTTATTACCGGGGGGAGGCAACATTCAGTACTTC. Translated, it gives CASSLLPGGGNIQYF.

A few counts support this clonotype. The rearrangement uses TRBV7-2 and TRBJ1-5; D is unresolved. The germline V gene has CDR1 SGHTA and CDR2 FQGNSA. This CDR3 has 13 amino acids. With 0 bases removed from V and 6 bases from J, the gap between germline ends came to 6 bases. The CDR3 spells CASSLAVGQPQHF. In DNA, the CDR3 is TGTGCCAGCAGCTTAGCGGTAGGTCAGCCCCAGCATTTT.

The chain carries TRBV29-1 and TRBJ1-3, with D possibly matching TRBD1 (6 bases). The CDR3 contains 12 residues. The V end lost 4 bases, the J end lost 2 bases, and 6 bases lay between the germline ends. Germline V gene sequence: CDR1 SQVTM, CDR2 ANQGSEA. CDR3 region: CSVAGAGNTIYF. In nucleotides, the CDR3 is TGCAGCGTTGCAGGGGCTGGAAACACCATATATTTT.

This clonotype was seen only a few times. The V call is TRBV6-5, the J call TRBJ2-3; tentatively, D is TRBD1 or TRBD2 (5 bases each). V was clipped by 6 bases and J by 9 bases, with 10 bases between them. Germline V gene lookup returns CDR1 MNHEY and CDR2 SVGAGI. The CDR3 is 11 amino acids. The CDR3: CASRQGGTQYF. As DNA, the CDR3 is TGTGCCAGCAGGCAGGGCGGGACGCAGTATTTT.

V and J are TRBV29-1 and TRBJ2-1; 12 nucleotides line up with TRBD2. Germline V gene data show CDR1 as SQVTM and CDR2 as ANQGSEA. The CDR3 contains 12 residues. CDR3 nucleotide sequence: TGCACCGGACTAGCGGGATCGAATGAGCAGTTCTTC. Protein sequence: CTGLAGSNEQFF.

This clonotype was observed a few times. The chain uses TRBV5-1 and TRBJ2-3; no clear D gene. This CDR3 spans 16 amino acids. Germline V gene sequence: CDR1 SGHRS, CDR2 YFSETQ. The germline V and J ends were trimmed by 0 bases and 7 bases, with 18 bases remaining between them. CDR3 DNA sequence: TGCGCCAGCAGCTTGGTCGGGTCGGCAATAATGCATACGCAGTATTTT. Translation gives CASSLVGSAIMHTQYF.

This clonotype was seen more than once but under ten times. This rearrangement joins TRBV19 to TRBJ2-4; 11 nucleotides align to TRBD2. CDR1 LNHDA and CDR2 SQIVND come from the germline V gene (reference sequence). V gave up 6 bases and J gave up 0 bases; unmatched junction bases: 16. The CDR3 extends over 20 amino acids. The CDR3 spells CASSPRAGLADILAKNIQYF. DNA for the CDR3: TGTGCCAGTAGCCCCAGAGCGGGACTAGCGGATATTCTAGCCAAAAACATTCAGTACTTC.

V and J are TRBV4-3 and TRBJ2-2, with 12 positions matching TRBD2. Germline V gene data show CDR1 as LGHNA and CDR2 as YSLEER. CDR3 length equals 17 residues. V shed 3 bases, J shed 2 bases, and the junction held 4 bases outside the gene matches. The CDR3 region has the DNA TGCGCCAGCAGCCAGAGAGGACTAGCGGGAAACACCGGGGAGCTGTTTTTT. Residues: CASSQRGLAGNTGELFF.

In regard to this clonotype: The junction departs from the called germline gene at one end, perhaps through a read error. The rearrangement joins TRBV7-3 to TRBJ2-1, with D perhaps TRBD2 (5 bases). CDR1 SGHTA and CDR2 FQGTGA come from the germline V gene. This CDR3 has 10 amino acids. CDR3 sequence: CASSLGRRLF. The CDR3 DNA sequence: TGTGCCAGCAGCTTAGGGAGAAGACTCTTC.

This chain uses TRBV5-1 with TRBJ2-1; D is ambiguous. CDR3 length: 15 amino acids. Germline loops: CDR1 SGHRS, CDR2 YFSETQ. The ends were cut back, 0 bases at V and 3 bases at J, with 10 bases in the middle. In DNA, the CDR3 is TGCGCCAGCAGCTTGGAGGACCCCTTCTACAATGAGCAGTTCTTC. Its protein product is CASSLEDPFYNEQFF.

The chain couples TRBV19 to TRBJ1-2; TRBD1 aligns across 7 bases. V was pared by 7 bases and J by 7 bases, with 12 bases of the junction left unmatched. The CDR3 length is 14 residues. Germline CDR1 and CDR2: LNHDA and SQIVND (reference sequence). CDR3 sequence (DNA): TGTGCCAGTAATAAGGGACAGATTTCTTCTGGCTACACCTTC. Translating gives CASNKGQISSGYTF.

This clonotype was recorded many times. The CDR3 DNA reads TGTGCCAGCAGCACGTCCCGGGACAGTTCCTACGAGCAGTACTTC. Its translation is CASSTSRDSSYEQYF. The rearrangement uses TRBV5-5 and TRBJ2-7; TRBD1 agrees at 7 bases. The V gene end was trimmed by 4 bases and the J gene end by 1 base; junction bases not matched to a gene: 8. Germline-derived CDR1 and CDR2 are SGHKS and YYEKEE (reference sequence). This CDR3 has 15 amino acids.

The J gene is TRBJ2-3, the V gene TRBV4-3; 8 positions match TRBD1. CDR1 is LGHNA and CDR2 is YSLEER in the germline V gene. V lost 1 base to trimming and J lost 4 bases; unmatched junction nucleotides: 4. The CDR3 spans 15 residues. CDR3 in amino acids: CASSQGDRIADTQYF. The CDR3 DNA is TGCGCCAGCAGCCAAGGGGACAGGATCGCAGATACGCAGTATTTT.